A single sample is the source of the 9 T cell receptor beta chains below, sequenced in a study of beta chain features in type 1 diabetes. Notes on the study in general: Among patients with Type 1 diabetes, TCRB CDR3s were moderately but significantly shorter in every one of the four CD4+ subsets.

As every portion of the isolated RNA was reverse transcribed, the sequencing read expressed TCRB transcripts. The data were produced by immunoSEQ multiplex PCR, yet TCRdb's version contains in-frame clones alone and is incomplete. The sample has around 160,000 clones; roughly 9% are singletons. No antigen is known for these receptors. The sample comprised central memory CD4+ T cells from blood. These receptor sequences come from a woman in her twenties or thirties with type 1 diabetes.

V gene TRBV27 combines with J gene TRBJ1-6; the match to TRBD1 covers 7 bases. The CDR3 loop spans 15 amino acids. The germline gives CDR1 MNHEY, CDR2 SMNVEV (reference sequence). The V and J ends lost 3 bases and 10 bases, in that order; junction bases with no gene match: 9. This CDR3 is CASSLGWGTASPLHF. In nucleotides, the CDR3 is TGTGCCAGCAGTTTGGGTTGGGGGACAGCCTCACCCCTCCACTTT.

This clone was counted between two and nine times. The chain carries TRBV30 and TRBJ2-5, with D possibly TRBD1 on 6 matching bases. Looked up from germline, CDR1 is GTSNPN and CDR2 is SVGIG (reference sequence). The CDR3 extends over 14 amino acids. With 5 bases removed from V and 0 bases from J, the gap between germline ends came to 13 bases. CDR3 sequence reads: CAWQGSRYQETQYF. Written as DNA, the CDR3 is TGTGCCTGGCAGGGGTCAAGGTACCAAGAGACCCAGTACTTC.

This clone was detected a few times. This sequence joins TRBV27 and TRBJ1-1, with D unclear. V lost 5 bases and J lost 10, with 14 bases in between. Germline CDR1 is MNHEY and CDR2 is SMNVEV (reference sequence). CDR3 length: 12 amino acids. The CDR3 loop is CASSPPGRGAFF. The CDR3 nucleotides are TGTGCCAGCAGTCCGCCCGGGAGAGGAGCTTTCTTT.

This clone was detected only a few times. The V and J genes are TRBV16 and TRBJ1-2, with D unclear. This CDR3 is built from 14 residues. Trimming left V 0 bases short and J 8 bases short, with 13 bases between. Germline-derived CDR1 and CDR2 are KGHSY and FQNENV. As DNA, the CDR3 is TGTGCCAGCAGCCAATCGCGGAGTACGGAAGGCTACACCTTC. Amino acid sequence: CASSQSRSTEGYTF.

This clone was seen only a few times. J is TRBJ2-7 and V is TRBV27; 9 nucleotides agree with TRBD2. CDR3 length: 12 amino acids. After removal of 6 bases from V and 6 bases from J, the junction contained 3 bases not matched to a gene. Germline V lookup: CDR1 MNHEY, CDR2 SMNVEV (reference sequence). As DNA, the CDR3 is TGTGCCAGCAGATGGCGGGAGGGCGAGCAGTACTTC. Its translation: CASRWREGEQYF.

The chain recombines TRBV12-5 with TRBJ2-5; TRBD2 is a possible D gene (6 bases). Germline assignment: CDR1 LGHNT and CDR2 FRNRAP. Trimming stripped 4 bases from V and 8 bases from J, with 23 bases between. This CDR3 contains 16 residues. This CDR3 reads CASGSERAGSAGTQYF. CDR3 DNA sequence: TGTGCTAGTGGTTCGGAGCGGGCAGGATCCGCCGGTACCCAGTACTTC.

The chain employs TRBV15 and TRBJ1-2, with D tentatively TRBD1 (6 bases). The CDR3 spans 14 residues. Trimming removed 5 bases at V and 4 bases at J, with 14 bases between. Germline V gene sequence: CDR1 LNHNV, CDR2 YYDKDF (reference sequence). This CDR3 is CATSQQGLGYGYTF. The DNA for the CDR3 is TGTGCCACCAGCCAACAGGGCTTGGGCTATGGCTACACCTTC.

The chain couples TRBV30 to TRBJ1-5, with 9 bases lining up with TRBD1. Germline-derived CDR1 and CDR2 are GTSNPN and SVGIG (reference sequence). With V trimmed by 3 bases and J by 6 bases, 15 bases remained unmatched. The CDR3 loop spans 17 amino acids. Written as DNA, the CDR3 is TGTGCCTGGAGACCTAGCTTGGGGACAGGGCGTCTTCAGCCCCAGCATTTT. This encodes CAWRPSLGTGRLQPQHF.

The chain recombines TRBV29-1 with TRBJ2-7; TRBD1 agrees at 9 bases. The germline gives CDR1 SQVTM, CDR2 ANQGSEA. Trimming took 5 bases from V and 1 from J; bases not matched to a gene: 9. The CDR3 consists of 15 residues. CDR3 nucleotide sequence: TGCAGCGTTACAACACCGGGACAGGGATCCTACGAGCAGTACTTC. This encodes CSVTTPGQGSYEQYF.